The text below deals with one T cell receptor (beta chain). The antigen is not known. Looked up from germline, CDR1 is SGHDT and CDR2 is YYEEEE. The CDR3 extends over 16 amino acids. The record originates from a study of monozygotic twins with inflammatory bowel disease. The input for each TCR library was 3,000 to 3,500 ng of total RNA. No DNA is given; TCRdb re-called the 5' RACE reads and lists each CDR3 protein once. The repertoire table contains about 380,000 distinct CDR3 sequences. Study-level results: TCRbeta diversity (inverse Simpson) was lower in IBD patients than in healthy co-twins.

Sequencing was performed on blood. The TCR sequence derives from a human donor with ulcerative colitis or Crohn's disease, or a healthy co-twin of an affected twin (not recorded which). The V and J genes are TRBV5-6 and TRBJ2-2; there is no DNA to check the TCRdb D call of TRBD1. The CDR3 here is CASSLLRSGDTGELFF.